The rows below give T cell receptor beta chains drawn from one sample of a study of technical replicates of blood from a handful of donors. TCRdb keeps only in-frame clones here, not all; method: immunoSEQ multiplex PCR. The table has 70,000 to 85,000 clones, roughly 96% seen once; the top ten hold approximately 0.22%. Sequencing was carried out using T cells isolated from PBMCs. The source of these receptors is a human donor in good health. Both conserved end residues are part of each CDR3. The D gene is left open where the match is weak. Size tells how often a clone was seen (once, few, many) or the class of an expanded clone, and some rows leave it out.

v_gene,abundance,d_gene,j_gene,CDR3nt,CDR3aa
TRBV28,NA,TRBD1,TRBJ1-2,TGTGCCAGCAGATCCCACGGGACAGGGGGTGTAGGCTACACCTTC,CASRSHGTGGVGYTF
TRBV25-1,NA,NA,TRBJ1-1,TGTGCCAGCAGTGAATGGACAGCGGGGAGGGGAACTGAAGCTTTCTTT,CASSEWTAGRGTEAFF
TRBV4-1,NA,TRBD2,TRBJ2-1,TGCGCCAGCAGCCACCACGGAGCGGGGGGGCAGAATGAGCAGTTCTTC,CASSHHGAGGQNEQFF
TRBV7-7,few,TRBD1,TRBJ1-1,TGTGCTAGCAGCTCCGACAGGGACACTGAAGCTTTCTTT,CASSSDRDTEAFF
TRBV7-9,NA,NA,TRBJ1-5,TGTGCCAGCAGCTCAGACAGGAAGTGGCAGCCCCAGCATTTT,CASSSDRKWQPQHF
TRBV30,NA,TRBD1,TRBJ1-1,TGTGCCTTTGACAGGGGGGACACTGAAGCTTTCTTT,CAFDRGDTEAFF
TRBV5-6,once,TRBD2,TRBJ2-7,TGTGCCAGCAGCTTGGGAAGGGACTACGACTACGAGCAGTACTTC,CASSLGRDYDYEQYF
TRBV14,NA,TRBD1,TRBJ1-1,TGTGCCAGCAGCAAACGACAGGGAAACACTGAAGCTTTCTTT,CASSKRQGNTEAFF
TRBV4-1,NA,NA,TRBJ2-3,TGCGCCAGCAGCCAAGGAGGGGGGGCGATAAATACGCAGTATTTT,CASSQGGGAINTQYF
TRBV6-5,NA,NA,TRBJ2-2,TGTGCCAGCAGTTCGGTGGAGGAGACCGGGGAGCTGTTTTTT,CASSSVEETGELFF
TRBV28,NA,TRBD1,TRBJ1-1,TGTGCCAGCAGACCAACGACAGGGGGAGGTACTGAAGCTTTCTTT,CASRPTTGGGTEAFF
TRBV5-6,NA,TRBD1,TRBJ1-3,TGTGCCAGCAGCCGCCTTAAGGACAGGGGAAAATCAGCTGGAAACACCATATATTTT,CASSRLKDRGKSAGNTIYF
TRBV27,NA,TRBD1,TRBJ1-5,TGTGCCAGCAGTACACAGGGGGTTGAGCCCCAGCATTTT,CASSTQGVEPQHF
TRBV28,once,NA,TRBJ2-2,TGTGCCAGCAGTTTATTTCAGACCGGGGAGCTGTTTTTT,CASSLFQTGELFF
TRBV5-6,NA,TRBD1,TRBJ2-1,TGTGCCAGCAGCTTGGTTGAGGGGGACAGGGTGTATCCTGAGCAGTTCTTC,CASSLVEGDRVYPEQFF
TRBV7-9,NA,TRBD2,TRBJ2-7,TGTGCCAGCAACTCACTAGCGGGAGTCGTTGGTTACGAGCAGTACTTC,CASNSLAGVVGYEQYF
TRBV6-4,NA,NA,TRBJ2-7,TGTGCCAGCAAACTAGGTTTGGGAGAATACGAGCAGTACTTC,CASKLGLGEYEQYF
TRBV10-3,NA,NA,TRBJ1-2,TGTGCCATCAGTGAGTCGGGGCAGAACTATGGCTACACCTTC,CAISESGQNYGYTF
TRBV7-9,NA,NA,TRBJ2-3,TGTGCCCTCTACACAGATACGCAGTATTTT,CALYTDTQYF
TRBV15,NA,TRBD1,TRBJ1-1,TGTGCCACCAAGCGTGACAGGGCGAACACTGAAGCTTTCTTT,CATKRDRANTEAFF
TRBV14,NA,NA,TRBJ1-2,TGTGCCAGCAGCCAAGTGGGGGGGCCCTATGGGGGCTACACCTTC,CASSQVGGPYGGYTF
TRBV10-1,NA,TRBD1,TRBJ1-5,TGCGCCAGCAGTGAGAAGGATCCGACAGGGGAGGGCAATCAGCCCCAGCATTTT,CASSEKDPTGEGNQPQHF
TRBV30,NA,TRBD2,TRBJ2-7,TGTGCCTGGAGTAACGGACTAGCGGGATTTGCCTACGAGCAGTACTTC,CAWSNGLAGFAYEQYF
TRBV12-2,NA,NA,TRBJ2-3,TGTGCAAGTCGCCCTCATTCAGGTTGGCGGGGGGGACCCCCAAAGAACACAGATACGCAGTATTTT,CASRPHSGWRGGPPKNTDTQYF
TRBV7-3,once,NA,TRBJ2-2,TGTGCCAGCAGCCGGGATCCTACTAACACCGGGGAGCTGTTTTTT,CASSRDPTNTGELFF
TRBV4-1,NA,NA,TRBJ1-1,TGCGCCAGCAGCCAAGTTGCAGGGGCGAACACTGAAGCTTTCTTT,CASSQVAGANTEAFF
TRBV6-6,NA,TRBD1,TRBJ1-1,TGTGCCAGCAGCACAGGGGGAACCGAAGCTTTCTTT,CASSTGGTEAFF
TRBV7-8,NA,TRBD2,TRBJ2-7,TGTGCCAGCAGCTTAGGGGGGGAGGGGTACGAGCAGTACTTC,CASSLGGEGYEQYF
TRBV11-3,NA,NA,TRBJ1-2,TGTGCCAGCAGCTTAGCCCTTTATGGCTACACCTTC,CASSLALYGYTF
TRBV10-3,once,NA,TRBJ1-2,TGTGCCATCAGTGAGTCTGGTCAGGGAAACTATGGCTACACCTTC,CAISESGQGNYGYTF
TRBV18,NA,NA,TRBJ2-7,TGTGCCAGCTCACCGTCTGGGAGCTCCTACGAGCAGTACTTC,CASSPSGSSYEQYF
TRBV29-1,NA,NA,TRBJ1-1,TGCAGCGTTGATGGGGAGGGTGCGGCTTTCTTT,CSVDGEGAAFF
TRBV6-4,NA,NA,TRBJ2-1,TGTGCCAGCAGTGACTCCGCCAGGCACCAATTCAATGAGCAGTTCTTC,CASSDSARHQFNEQFF
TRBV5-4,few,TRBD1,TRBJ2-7,TGTGCCAGCAGCTTGGTGGGTTCAGGGGGCTTCGAGCAGTACTTC,CASSLVGSGGFEQYF
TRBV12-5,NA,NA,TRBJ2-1,TGTGCTAGTGCCTTAGCGGTGAGCTCCTACAATGAGCAGTTCTTC,CASALAVSSYNEQFF
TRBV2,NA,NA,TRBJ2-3,TGTGCCAGCAGTTCAACCGGGTCAGATACGCAGTATTTT,CASSSTGSDTQYF
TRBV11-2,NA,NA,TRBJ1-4,TGTGCCAGCAGCTTGCGCCAAACCTGGGAAAAACTGTTTTTT,CASSLRQTWEKLFF
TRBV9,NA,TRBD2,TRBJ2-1,TGTGCCAGCAGCGTAGGGAGCGGGAGTAGGAATGAGCAGTTCTTC,CASSVGSGSRNEQFF
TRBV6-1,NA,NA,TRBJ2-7,TGTGCCAGCAGAGAAACAGGGGGGGCTTACGAGCAGTACTTC,CASRETGGAYEQYF
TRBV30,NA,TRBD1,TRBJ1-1,TGTGCCTGGAGTGTCGGGACAGGGGGCTGGGTGAACACTGAAGCTTTCTTT,CAWSVGTGGWVNTEAFF
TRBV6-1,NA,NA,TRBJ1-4,TGTGCCAGCAGTGAATTCCCAACAGGGAAGAGCTCTGAAAAACTGTTTTTT,CASSEFPTGKSSEKLFF
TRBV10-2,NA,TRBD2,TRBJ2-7,TGCGCCAGCAGATCACTAGCGGGAGGGCCTATGGCCGAGCAGTACTTC,CASRSLAGGPMAEQYF
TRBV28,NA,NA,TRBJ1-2,TGTGCCAGCAGTTTAGAGGACAGAGCTGGCTACACCTTC,CASSLEDRAGYTF
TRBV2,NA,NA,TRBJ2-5,TGTGCCAGCAATCCGGGAACTACCCAGTACTTC,CASNPGTTQYF
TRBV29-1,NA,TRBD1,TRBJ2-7,TGCAGCGGATCTTACAGGGGTGAGGGCTACGAGCAGTACTTC,CSGSYRGEGYEQYF
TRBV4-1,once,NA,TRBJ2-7,TGCGCCAGCAGCCCTACCCCAAGCGCTTCCCGCTACGAGCAGTACTTC,CASSPTPSASRYEQYF